These T cell receptor beta chains were read from a single sample in a study of persistence of HIV-infected CD4 T cells. Which antigens these TCRs recognize remains unknown. Sequenced by immunoSEQ multiplex PCR; TCRdb stores in-frame clones only, minus some. The sample lists roughly 45,000 clones; roughly 90% were seen once. The sample consisted of CD4+ T cells sorted from PBMCs after roughly 17-hour stimulation, taken from a patient who received antiretroviral therapy. The receptors originated from an adult man with HIV who was CMV-seropositive. Both conserved end residues are part of each CDR3. The order of the fields is clone size, V gene, J gene, D gene, CDR3 protein, CDR3 DNA. The D gene is left open where the match is weak. Size is omitted from some rows. Given values are once, few, many or a class for expanded clones.

NA	TRBV2	TRBJ1-5	NA	CASSVGNQPQHF	TGTGCCAGCAGTGTAGGGAATCAGCCCCAGCATTTT
NA	TRBV7-8	TRBJ1-5	TRBD1	CASSLEGTGISQPQHF	TGTGCCAGCAGCTTAGAGGGGACAGGGATCAGCCAGCCCCAGCATTTT
NA	TRBV5-1	TRBJ1-2	TRBD1	CASSSQLTGEGGYTF	TGCGCCAGCAGCTCCCAGCTGACAGGGGAAGGGGGCTACACCTTC
NA	TRBV19	TRBJ1-2	NA	CASSLDTQTNYGYTF	TGTGCCAGTAGTCTTGACACCCAGACCAACTATGGCTACACCTTC
once	TRBV28	TRBJ1-4	NA	CASTPPGTDEKLFF	TGTGCCAGCACCCCCCCGGGGACGGATGAAAAACTGTTTTTT
NA	TRBV24-1	TRBJ2-7	NA	CATSDSLDRPYEQYF	TGTGCCACCAGTGATTCCTTGGACAGACCCTACGAGCAGTACTTC
NA	TRBV6-6	TRBJ1-5	NA	CASSPDSRNQPQHF	TGTGCCAGCAGTCCCGATAGTCGCAATCAGCCCCAGCATTTT
NA	TRBV7-9	TRBJ1-5	NA	CASSLVGSQANQPQHF	TGTGCCAGCAGCTTAGTAGGTTCACAGGCCAATCAGCCCCAGCATTTT
NA	TRBV2	TRBJ2-2	TRBD1	CASRTGSFTGELFF	TGTGCCAGCAGGACAGGGAGTTTCACCGGGGAGCTGTTTTTT
NA	TRBV19	TRBJ1-2	TRBD1	CASSTSHTGGRDYGYTF	TGTGCCAGTAGTACCTCCCATACAGGGGGTCGAGACTATGGCTACACCTTC
NA	TRBV6-5	TRBJ1-5	TRBD1	CASRVQGGQPQHF	TGTGCCAGCAGAGTACAGGGGGGACAGCCCCAGCATTTT
once	TRBV5-5	TRBJ1-1	TRBD1	CASSLTGATEAFF	TGTGCCAGCAGCTTAACAGGGGCCACTGAAGCTTTCTTT
few	TRBV28	TRBJ1-6	TRBD1	CASHSTGAGSPLHF	TGTGCCAGCCACTCCACAGGGGCAGGGTCACCCCTCCACTTT
NA	TRBV5-5	TRBJ2-1	TRBD2	CASKRSSGGHEQFF	TGTGCCAGCAAGAGAAGTAGCGGGGGTCATGAGCAGTTCTTC
once	TRBV6-6	TRBJ1-5	TRBD1	CASTRTGGSNQPQHF	TGTGCCAGCACCCGGACAGGGGGAAGCAATCAGCCCCAGCATTTT
few	TRBV7-2	TRBJ1-1	NA	CASSLGGLSEAFF	TGTGCCAGCAGCTTAGGGGGGCTGAGTGAAGCTTTCTTT
NA	TRBV2	TRBJ1-5	NA	CASSEREGQNQPQHF	TGTGCCAGCAGTGAGCGGGAGGGGCAGAATCAGCCCCAGCATTTT
NA	TRBV18	TRBJ2-2	NA	CASSTKEHANTGELFF	TGTGCCAGCTCCACCAAAGAGCACGCGAACACCGGGGAGCTGTTTTTT
NA	TRBV28	TRBJ1-1	NA	CASSSIAEAFF	TGTGCCAGCAGTTCCATCGCTGAAGCTTTCTTT
NA	TRBV27	TRBJ2-7	NA	CASSLGGTPWNEQYF	TGTGCCAGCAGTTTAGGGGGGACTCCTTGGAACGAGCAGTACTTC
once	TRBV2	TRBJ1-4	NA	CASLAGAVEKLFF	TGTGCCAGCCTGGCCGGGGCTGTGGAAAAACTGTTTTTT
NA	TRBV4-2	TRBJ2-3	NA	CASSPLSQGSGTDTQYF	TGTGCCAGCAGCCCCTTATCACAGGGATCTGGCACAGATACGCAGTATTTT
NA	TRBV28	TRBJ1-4	TRBD1	CASRDLPGQGHNEKLFF	TGTGCCAGCCGTGACCTACCGGGACAGGGGCACAATGAAAAACTGTTTTTT
NA	TRBV19	TRBJ1-5	NA	CASTPRRGGIRGSNQPQHF	TGTGCCAGTACCCCCCGCCGTGGAGGGATTCGGGGTAGCAATCAGCCCCAGCATTTT
NA	TRBV18	TRBJ1-2	NA	CASSPGGDYGYTF	TGTGCCAGCTCCCCGGGGGGTGATTATGGCTACACCTTC
NA	TRBV4-1	TRBJ1-1	TRBD1	CASSQPGTGGARTEAFF	TGCGCCAGCAGCCAACCCGGGACAGGTGGAGCTAGGACTGAAGCTTTCTTT
NA	TRBV27	TRBJ2-3	NA	CASSPNGGPTDTQYF	TGTGCCAGCAGTCCCAACGGGGGGCCCACAGATACGCAGTATTTT